The rows below give T cell receptor beta chains drawn from one sample of a study of human T cells and chemical hapten exposure. TCRdb reprocessed the RACE reads with MiXCR, giving one entry per CDR3 protein. The data hold 30,000 to 40,000 distinct CDR3 sequences, with roughly 5.4% observed a single time. The sequenced sample consisted of whole blood. These receptors all stem from a human donor in good health. Some clones in this sample may be carry-over from other donors' samples. The CDR3 runs from the conserved cysteine through the conserved F or W. The D gene is left open where the match is weak. Clone size, where shown, is once, few, many, or a class for clones that have expanded.

NA,TRBJ1-5,NA,TRBV10-3,TGTGCCATCAGTGTCATGGGGGAGGCTCAGCCCCAGCATTTT,CAISVMGEAQPQHF
TRBD1,TRBJ2-7,many,TRBV29-1,TGCAGCGCCAGCGGACAGGGGGACTACGAGCAGTACTTC,CSASGQGDYEQYF
TRBD2,TRBJ2-5,few,TRBV7-6,TGTGCCAGCAGCTCTGGGACTAGCGGCTGGTTTGAAGAGACCCAGTACTTC,CASSSGTSGWFEETQYF
NA,TRBJ1-1,many,TRBV10-2,TGCGCCAGCAGGGATCAGAACACTGAAGCTTTCTTT,CASRDQNTEAFF
TRBD1,TRBJ2-1,many,TRBV6-1,TGTGCCAGCAGTTGGACAGGGGACAATGAGCAGTTCTTC,CASSWTGDNEQFF
NA,TRBJ2-1,many,TRBV5-1,TGCGCCAGCAGCTTGGATGGCGGAGCCTCCTACAATGAGCAGTTCTTC,CASSLDGGASYNEQFF
NA,TRBJ2-1,many,TRBV7-2,TGTGCCAGCAATCCTACAAGCTCCTACAATGAGCAGTTCTTC,CASNPTSSYNEQFF
NA,TRBJ1-2,many,TRBV2,TGTGCCAGCAGTTTTAAACGGGGAGCTAACTATGGCTACACCTTC,CASSFKRGANYGYTF
NA,TRBJ2-1,NA,TRBV5-6,TGTGCCAGCAGCAGCCTTAGGAGGGTGGTGGAGCAGTTCTTC,CASSSLRRVVEQFF
TRBD2,TRBJ2-3,many,TRBV20-1,TGCAGTGCCCCCGGGGGTAGCGGGGGAGTTACGCAGTATTTT,CSAPGGSGGVTQYF
NA,TRBJ2-7,many,TRBV9,TGTGCCAGCAGCGTGGGGGGAGTCGGAAGCGAGCAGTACTTC,CASSVGGVGSEQYF
NA,TRBJ1-3,many,TRBV12-3/TRBV12-4,TGTGCCAGCAGTCCAAATTGGGGTGACTCTGGAAACACCATATATTTT,CASSPNWGDSGNTIYF
NA,TRBJ1-4,NA,TRBV28,TGTGCCAGCAGTCTGGGGGGGTCAGTTCGGGAAAAACTGTTTTTT,CASSLGGSVREKLFF
NA,TRBJ1-4,NA,TRBV6-5,TGTGCCAGCAGTTACAGGGGCGACTTAAAGGAAAAACTGTTTTTT,CASSYRGDLKEKLFF
TRBD1,TRBJ1-1,many,TRBV20-1,TGCAGTGCAAGGACAGGGCGTGGAGGGGAAGCTTTCTTT,CSARTGRGGEAFF
TRBD2,TRBJ2-5,many,TRBV7-9,TGTGCCAGCAGCCTCGCAGTCAGACTAGCCGCGGAGACCCAGTACTTC,CASSLAVRLAAETQYF
NA,TRBJ2-5,many,TRBV3-1,TGTGCCAGCAGCCGGGGCGGGCAAGAGACCCAGTACTTC,CASSRGGQETQYF
NA,TRBJ2-6,many,TRBV4-1,TGCGCCAGCAGCCAAGACTTGGGTTCTGGGGCCAACGTCCTGACTTTC,CASSQDLGSGANVLTF
NA,TRBJ1-6,few,TRBV5-1,TGCGCCAGCACCAATAACGAGGAGTCACCCCTCCACTTT,CASTNNEESPLHF
NA,TRBJ1-5,few,TRBV4-1,TGCGCCAGCAGCCAAGAGCCTTCCGATAATCAGCCCCAGCATTTT,CASSQEPSDNQPQHF
NA,TRBJ2-1,many,TRBV20-1,TGCAGTGCTAAACGGGGGTACCTCAATGAGCAGTTCTTC,CSAKRGYLNEQFF
NA,TRBJ2-7,many,TRBV20-1,TGCAGTGCCCAACCCTATGCCCACGGGGACTACGAGCAGTACTTC,CSAQPYAHGDYEQYF
NA,TRBJ1-1,many,TRBV6-5,TGTGCCAGCAGTTCGGTCTTCAACACTGAAGCTTTCTTT,CASSSVFNTEAFF
NA,TRBJ1-5,many,TRBV28,TGTGCCAGCAACTTACGAAATAGCAATCAGCCCCAGCATTTT,CASNLRNSNQPQHF